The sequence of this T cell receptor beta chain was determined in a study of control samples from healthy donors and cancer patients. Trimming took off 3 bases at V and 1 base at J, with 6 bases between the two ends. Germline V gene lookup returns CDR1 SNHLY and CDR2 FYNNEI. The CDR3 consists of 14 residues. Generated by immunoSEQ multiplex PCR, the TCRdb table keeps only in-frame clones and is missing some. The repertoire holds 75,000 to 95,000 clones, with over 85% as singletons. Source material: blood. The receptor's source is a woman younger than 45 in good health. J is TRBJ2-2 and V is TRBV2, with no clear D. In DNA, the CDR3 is TGTGCCAGCAGTGAGGCCTGGAACACCGGGGAGCTGTTTTTT. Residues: CASSEAWNTGELFF. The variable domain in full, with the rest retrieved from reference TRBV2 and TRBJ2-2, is EPEVTQTPSHQVTQMGQEVILRCVPISNHLYFYWYRQILGQKVEFLVSFYNNEISEKSEIFDDQFSVERPDGSNFTLKIRSTKLEDSAMYFCASSEAWNTGELFFGEGSRLTVL.